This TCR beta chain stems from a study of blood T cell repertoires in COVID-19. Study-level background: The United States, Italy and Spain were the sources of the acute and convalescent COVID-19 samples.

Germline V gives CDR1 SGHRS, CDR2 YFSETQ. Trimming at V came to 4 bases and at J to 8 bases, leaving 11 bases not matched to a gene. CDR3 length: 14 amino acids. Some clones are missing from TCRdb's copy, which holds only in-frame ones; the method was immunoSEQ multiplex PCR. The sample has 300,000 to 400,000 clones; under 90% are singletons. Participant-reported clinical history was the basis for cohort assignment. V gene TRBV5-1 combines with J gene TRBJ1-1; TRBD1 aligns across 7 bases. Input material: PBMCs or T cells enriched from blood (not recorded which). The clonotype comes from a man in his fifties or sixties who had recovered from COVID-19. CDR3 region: CASSLTGEQPEAFF. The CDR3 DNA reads TGCGCCAGCAGCCTCACAGGGGAGCAACCCGAAGCTTTCTTT.